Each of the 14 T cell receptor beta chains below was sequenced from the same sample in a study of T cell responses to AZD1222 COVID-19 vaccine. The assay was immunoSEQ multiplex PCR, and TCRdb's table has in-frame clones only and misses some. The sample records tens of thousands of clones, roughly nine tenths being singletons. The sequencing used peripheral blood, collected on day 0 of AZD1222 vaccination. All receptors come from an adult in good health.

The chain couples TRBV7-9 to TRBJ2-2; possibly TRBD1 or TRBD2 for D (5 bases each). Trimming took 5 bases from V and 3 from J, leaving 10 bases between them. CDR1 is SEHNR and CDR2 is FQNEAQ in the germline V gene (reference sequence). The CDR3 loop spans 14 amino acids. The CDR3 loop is CASSNLGDTGELFF. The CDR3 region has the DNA TGTGCCAGCAGCAACCTGGGGGACACCGGGGAGCTGTTTTTT.

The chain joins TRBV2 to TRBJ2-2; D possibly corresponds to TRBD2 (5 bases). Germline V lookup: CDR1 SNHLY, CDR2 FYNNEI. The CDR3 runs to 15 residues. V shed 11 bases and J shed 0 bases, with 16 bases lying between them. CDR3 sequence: CAWAATRANTGELFF. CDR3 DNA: TGTGCCTGGGCAGCAACGAGGGCGAACACCGGGGAGCTGTTTTTT.

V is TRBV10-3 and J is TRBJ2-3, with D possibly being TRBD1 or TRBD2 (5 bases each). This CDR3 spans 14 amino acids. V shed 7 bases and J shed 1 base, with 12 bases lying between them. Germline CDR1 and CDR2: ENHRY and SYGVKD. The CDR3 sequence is CAINEGSGTDTQYF. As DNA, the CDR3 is TGTGCCATCAACGAGGGGTCCGGCACAGATACGCAGTATTTT.

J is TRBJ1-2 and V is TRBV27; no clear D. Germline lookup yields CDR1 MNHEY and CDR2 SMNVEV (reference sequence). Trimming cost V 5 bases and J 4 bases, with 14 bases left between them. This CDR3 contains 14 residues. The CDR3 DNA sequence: TGTGCCAGCAGTCCGAGCGGGCACCCCTATGGCTACACCTTC. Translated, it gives CASSPSGHPYGYTF.

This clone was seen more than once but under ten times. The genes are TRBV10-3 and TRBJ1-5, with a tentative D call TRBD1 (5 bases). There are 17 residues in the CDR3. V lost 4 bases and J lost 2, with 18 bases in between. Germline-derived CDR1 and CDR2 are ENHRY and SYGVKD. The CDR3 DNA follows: TGTGCCATCAGTGGGTCCGTTTGTAAGGGGTGCAATCAGCCCCAGCATTTT. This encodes CAISGSVCKGCNQPQHF.

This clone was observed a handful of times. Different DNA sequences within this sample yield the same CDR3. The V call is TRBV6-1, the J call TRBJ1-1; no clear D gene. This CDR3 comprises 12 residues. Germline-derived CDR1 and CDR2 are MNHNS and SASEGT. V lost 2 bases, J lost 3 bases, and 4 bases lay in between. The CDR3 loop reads CASSELDTEAFF. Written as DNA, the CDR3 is TGTGCCAGCAGTGAATTGGACACTGAAGCTTTCTTT.

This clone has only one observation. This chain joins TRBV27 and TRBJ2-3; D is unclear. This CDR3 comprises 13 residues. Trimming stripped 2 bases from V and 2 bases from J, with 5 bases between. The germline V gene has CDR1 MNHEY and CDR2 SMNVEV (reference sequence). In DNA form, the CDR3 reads TGTGCCAGCAGTTTACCGGACACAGATACGCAGTATTTT. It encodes CASSLPDTDTQYF.

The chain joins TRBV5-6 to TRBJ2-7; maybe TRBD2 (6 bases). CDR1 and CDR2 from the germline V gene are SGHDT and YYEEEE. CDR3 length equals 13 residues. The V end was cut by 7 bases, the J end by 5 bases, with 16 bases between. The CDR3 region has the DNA TGTGCCAGCCATTCCCCCCCGGGGGACGAGCAGTACTTC. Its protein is CASHSPPGDEQYF.

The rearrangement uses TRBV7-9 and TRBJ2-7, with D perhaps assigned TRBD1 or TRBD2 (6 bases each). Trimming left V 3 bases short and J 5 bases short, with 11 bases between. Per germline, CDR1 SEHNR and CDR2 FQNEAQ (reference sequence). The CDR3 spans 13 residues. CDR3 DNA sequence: TGTGCCAGCAGCTTTTCGAGGGGGGACGAGCAGTACTTC. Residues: CASSFSRGDEQYF.

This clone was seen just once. CDR3 residues: CASSPEGRHEQFF. For the CDR3, the DNA is TGTGCCAGCAGCCCCGAAGGTAGGCATGAGCAGTTCTTC. The chain employs TRBV11-3 and TRBJ2-1, with D hard to call. Per germline, CDR1 SGHNT and CDR2 YENEEA. The CDR3 is 13 residues long. Trimming removed 5 bases at V and 8 bases at J, with 13 bases between.

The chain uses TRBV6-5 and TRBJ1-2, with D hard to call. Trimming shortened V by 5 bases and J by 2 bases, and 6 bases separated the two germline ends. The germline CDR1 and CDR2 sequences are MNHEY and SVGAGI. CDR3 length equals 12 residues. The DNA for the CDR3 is TGTGCCAGCAGTCGCACGAACTATGGCTACACCTTC. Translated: CASSRTNYGYTF.

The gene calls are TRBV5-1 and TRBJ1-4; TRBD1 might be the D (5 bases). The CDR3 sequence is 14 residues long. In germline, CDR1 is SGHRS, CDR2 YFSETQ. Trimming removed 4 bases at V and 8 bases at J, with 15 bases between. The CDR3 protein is CASSPDRAYEKLFF. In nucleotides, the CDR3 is TGCGCCAGCAGCCCAGACAGAGCTTACGAAAAACTGTTTTTT.

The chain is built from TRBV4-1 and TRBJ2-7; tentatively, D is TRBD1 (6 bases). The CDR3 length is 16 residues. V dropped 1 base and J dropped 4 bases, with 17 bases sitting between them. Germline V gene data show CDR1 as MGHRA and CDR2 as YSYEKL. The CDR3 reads CASSQGSVTGHYEQYF. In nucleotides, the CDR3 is TGCGCCAGCAGCCAAGGTTCCGTGACAGGTCATTACGAGCAGTACTTC.

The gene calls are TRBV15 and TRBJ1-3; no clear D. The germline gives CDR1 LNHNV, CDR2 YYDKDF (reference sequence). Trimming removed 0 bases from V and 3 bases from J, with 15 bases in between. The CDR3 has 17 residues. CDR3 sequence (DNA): TGTGCCACCAGCAGAGATTCGTTGCGCTTACTTGGAAACACCATATATTTT. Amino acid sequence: CATSRDSLRLLGNTIYF.